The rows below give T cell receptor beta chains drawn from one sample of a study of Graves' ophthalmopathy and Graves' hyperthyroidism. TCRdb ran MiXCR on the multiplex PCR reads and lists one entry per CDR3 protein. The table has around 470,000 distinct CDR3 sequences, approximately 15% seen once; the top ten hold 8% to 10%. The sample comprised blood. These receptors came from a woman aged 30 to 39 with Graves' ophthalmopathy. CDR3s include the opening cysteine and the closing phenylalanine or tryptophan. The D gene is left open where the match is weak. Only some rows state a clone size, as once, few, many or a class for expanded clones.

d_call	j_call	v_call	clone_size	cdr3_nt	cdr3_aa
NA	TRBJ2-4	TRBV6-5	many	TGTGCCAGCAGTTACCTTGCGGAGAAAAACATTCAGTACTTC	CASSYLAEKNIQYF
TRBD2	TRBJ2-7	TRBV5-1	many	TGCGCCAGCAGCTCCGGGACTAGCGGGTCCCTTGTGGACGAGCAGTACTTC	CASSSGTSGSLVDEQYF
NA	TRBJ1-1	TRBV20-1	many	TGCAGTGCCGGACGGACCATGAACACTGAAGCTTTCTTT	CSAGRTMNTEAFF
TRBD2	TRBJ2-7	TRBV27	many	TGTGCCAGCAGTTCTAAACCTAGCGGGAGTTACGAGCAGTACTTC	CASSSKPSGSYEQYF
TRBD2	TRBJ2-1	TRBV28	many	TGTGCCAGCAGTTCAAAGACTAGCGGGAGGGCCGATGAGCAGTTCTTC	CASSSKTSGRADEQFF
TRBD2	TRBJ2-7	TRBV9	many	TGTGCCAGCAGCGCGGAAGCGGGACGCCGTCAGCAGTACTTC	CASSAEAGRRQQYF
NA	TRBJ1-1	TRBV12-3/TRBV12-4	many	TGTGCCAGCAGTTTTAAGGGCCTGAACACTGAAGCTTTCTTT	CASSFKGLNTEAFF
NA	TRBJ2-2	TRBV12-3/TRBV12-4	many	TGTGCCAGCAGTTTGGTCCAGGAGCTGTTTTTT	CASSLVQELFF
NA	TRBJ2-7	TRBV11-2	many	TGTGCCAGCAGCCCAGTGTGGGCAGCGCCTTACGAGCAGTACTTC	CASSPVWAAPYEQYF
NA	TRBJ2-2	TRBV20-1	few	TGCAGTGCTAGAGGTGGTAAGGGCACCGGGGAGCTGTTTTTT	CSARGGKGTGELFF
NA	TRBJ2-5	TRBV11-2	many	TGTGCCAGCAGCTTAGCAGCAGGGAAAGGAGAGACCCAGTACTTC	CASSLAAGKGETQYF
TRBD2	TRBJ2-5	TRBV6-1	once	TGTGCCAGCAGCGACGGGACTAGCGGACCACAAGAGACCCAGTACTTC	CASSDGTSGPQETQYF
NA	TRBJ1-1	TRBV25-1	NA	TGTGCCAGCAGTGAATACAGCCGGGGTGAAACTGAAGCTTTCTTT	CASSEYSRGETEAFF
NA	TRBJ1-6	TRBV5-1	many	TGCGCCAGCAGCTTCGGGCGCGGGGTTAATTCACCCCTCCACTTT	CASSFGRGVNSPLHF
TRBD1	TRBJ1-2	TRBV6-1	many	TGTGCCAGCCTCCGGGACAGCGCTCCCCTCGGGGATGGCTACACCTTC	CASLRDSAPLGDGYTF
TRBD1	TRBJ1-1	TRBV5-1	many	TGCGCCAGCAGCCGCGGTGGACAGGGAACTGAAGCTTTCTTT	CASSRGGQGTEAFF
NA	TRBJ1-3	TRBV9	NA	TGTGCCAGCAGCGTAGAATATCGACAAACCTCTGGAAACACCATATATTTT	CASSVEYRQTSGNTIYF
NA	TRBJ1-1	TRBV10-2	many	TGCGCCAGCACCCCAGACAGCTATGAAGCTTTCTTT	CASTPDSYEAFF
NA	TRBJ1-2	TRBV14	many	TGTGCCAGCAGCCAAGACCCGAACTATGGCTACACCTTC	CASSQDPNYGYTF
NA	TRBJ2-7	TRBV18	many	TGTGCCAGCTCCCGGACTGACCGCCACGAGCAGTACTTC	CASSRTDRHEQYF
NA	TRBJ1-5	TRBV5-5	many	TGTGCCAGCAGCACCGGACCCAACCCAGAACAGCCCCAGCATTTT	CASSTGPNPEQPQHF
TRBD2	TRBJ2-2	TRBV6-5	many	TGTGCCAGCAGTTACTCAGGGACTAGCGGGAATGGGGAGCTGTTTTTT	CASSYSGTSGNGELFF
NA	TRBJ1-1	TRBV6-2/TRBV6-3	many	TGTGCCAGCGACTTTGGTAGTTCGAACACTGAAGCTTTCTTT	CASDFGSSNTEAFF
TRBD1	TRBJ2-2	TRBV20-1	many	TGCAGTGCTCGAGGACAGGGGAATCACCAAAACACCGGGGAGCTGTTTTTT	CSARGQGNHQNTGELFF
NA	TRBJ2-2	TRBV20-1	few	TGCAGTGCTATCTCCTCCCGGGACTTAAACACCGGGGAGCTGTTTTTT	CSAISSRDLNTGELFF
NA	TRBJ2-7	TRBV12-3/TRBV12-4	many	TGTGCCAGCAGTTTGGGGACATACTCCTACGAGCAGTACTTC	CASSLGTYSYEQYF
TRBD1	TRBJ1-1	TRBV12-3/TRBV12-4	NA	TGTGCCAGCAGGTATAGGGACAGGGAGGCTGAAGCTTTCTTT	CASRYRDREAEAFF
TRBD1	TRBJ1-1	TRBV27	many	TGTGCCAGCATCGTCGGGACAGGAGAAGCTTTCTTT	CASIVGTGEAFF
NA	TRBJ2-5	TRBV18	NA	TGTGCCAGCTCACCACCGAGGGGGGTCGTCGAGACCCAGTACTTC	CASSPPRGVVETQYF
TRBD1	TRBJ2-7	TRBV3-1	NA	TGTGCCAGCAGCAACAGGGGGCCTCAGCAGTACTTC	CASSNRGPQQYF
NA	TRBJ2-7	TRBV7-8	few	TGTGCCAGCAGCCACCTCCTCGGGCAAAAATACGAGCAGTACTTC	CASSHLLGQKYEQYF
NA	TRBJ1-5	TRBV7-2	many	NA	CASSPSGRVAQPQHF
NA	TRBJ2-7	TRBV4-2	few	TGTGCCAGCAGCCGTGAGAACGACGGAGCAGCGGGCGAGCAGTACTTC	CASSRENDGAAGEQYF
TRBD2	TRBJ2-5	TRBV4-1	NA	TGCGCCAGCAGCCAAGGGTCTGCGGGGGGGCCCAGGGAGACCCAGTACTTC	CASSQGSAGGPRETQYF
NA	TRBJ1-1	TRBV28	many	TGTGCCAGCTCCGAGGGATGGGAGACTGAAGCTTTCTTT	CASSEGWETEAFF
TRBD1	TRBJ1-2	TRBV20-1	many	TGCAGTGCTGGGACAGGGGCCCACAACTATGGCTACACCTTC	CSAGTGAHNYGYTF
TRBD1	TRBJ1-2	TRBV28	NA	TGTGCCAGCAGATACAGGGGGCGCGGGGCTAACTATGGCTACACCTTC	CASRYRGRGANYGYTF
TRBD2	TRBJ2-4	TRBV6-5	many	TGTGCCAGCAGTTTATTAGCGGGTAGTAACATTCAGTACTTC	CASSLLAGSNIQYF
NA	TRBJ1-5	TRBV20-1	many	TGCAGTGCTAATACAGGGTCCAATCAGCCCCAGCATTTT	CSANTGSNQPQHF
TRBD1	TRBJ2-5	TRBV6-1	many	TGTGCCAGCAGTCCGAGGACAGGGGGACAAGAGACCCAGTACTTC	CASSPRTGGQETQYF
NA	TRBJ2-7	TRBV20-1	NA	TGCAGTGCTAGGGGGCCCACAGAATACGAGCAGTACTTC	CSARGPTEYEQYF
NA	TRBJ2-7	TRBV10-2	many	TGCGCCAGCAGTGAGTTGTCAGTCGACGAGCAGTACTTC	CASSELSVDEQYF
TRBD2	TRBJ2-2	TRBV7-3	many	TGTGCCAGCAGCCCCAGCGGGGGGTTGTACACCGGGGAGCTGTTTTTT	CASSPSGGLYTGELFF
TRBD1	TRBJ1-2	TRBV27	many	TGTGCCGGCAGAGACAGGGGGCTCTATGGCTACACCTTC	CAGRDRGLYGYTF
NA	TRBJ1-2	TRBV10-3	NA	TGTGCCTCGTGTGCTGGGGGCTTGAACTATGGCTACACCTTC	CASCAGGLNYGYTF
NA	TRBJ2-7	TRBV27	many	TGTGCCAGCATAGGCATTGCGGGGGAGCAGTACTTC	CASIGIAGEQYF
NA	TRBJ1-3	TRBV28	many	TGTGCCAGCCTTGCCAGGGGAGGCTACAGGCGAGCTGGAAACACCATATATTTT	CASLARGGYRRAGNTIYF
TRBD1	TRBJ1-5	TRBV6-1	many	TGTGCCAGCAGCAGACAGGGGCCCGAATCTAATCAGCCCCAGCATTTT	CASSRQGPESNQPQHF
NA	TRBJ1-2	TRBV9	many	TGTGCCAGCAGCGTAGGCGAGGGGGGCGATGGCTACACCTTC	CASSVGEGGDGYTF
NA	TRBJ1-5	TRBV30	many	TGTGCCTGGAGTGAGGGCCCTCTTCACAATCAGCCCCAGCATTTT	CAWSEGPLHNQPQHF